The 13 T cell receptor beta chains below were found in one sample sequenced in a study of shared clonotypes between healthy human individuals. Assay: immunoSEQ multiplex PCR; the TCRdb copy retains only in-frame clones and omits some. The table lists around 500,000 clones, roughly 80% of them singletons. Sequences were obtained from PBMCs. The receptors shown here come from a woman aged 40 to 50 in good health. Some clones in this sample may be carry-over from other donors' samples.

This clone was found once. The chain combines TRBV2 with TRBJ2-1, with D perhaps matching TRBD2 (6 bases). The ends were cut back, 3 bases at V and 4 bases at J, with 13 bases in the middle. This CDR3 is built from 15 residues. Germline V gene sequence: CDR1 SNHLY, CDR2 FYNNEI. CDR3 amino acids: CASSEREVLYNEQFF. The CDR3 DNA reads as TGTGCCAGCAGTGAGAGGGAGGTCCTGTACAATGAGCAGTTCTTC.

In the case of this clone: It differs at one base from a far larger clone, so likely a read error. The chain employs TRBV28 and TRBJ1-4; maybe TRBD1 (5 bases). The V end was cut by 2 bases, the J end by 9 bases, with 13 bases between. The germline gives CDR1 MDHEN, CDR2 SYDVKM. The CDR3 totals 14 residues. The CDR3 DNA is TGTGCCAGCAGTTTAGTGGCAGGGACCCAAAAACTGTTTTTT. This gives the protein CASSLVAGTQKLFF.

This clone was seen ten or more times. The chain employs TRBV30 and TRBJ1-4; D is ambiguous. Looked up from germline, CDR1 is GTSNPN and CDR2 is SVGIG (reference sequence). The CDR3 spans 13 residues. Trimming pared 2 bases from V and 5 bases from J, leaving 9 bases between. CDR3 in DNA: TGTGCCTGGAGTCCCAACGGGAATGAAAAACTGTTTTTT. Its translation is CAWSPNGNEKLFF.

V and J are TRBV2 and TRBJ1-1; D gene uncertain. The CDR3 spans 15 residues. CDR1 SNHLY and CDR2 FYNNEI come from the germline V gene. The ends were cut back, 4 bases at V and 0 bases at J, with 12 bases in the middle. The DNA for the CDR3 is TGTGCCAGCAGTGTCCGACACTCCGTGAACACTGAAGCTTTCTTT. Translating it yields CASSVRHSVNTEAFF.

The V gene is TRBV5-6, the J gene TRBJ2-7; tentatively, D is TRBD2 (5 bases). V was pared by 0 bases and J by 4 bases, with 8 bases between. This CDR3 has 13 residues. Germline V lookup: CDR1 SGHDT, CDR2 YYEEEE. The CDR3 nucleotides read TGTGCCAGCAGCTTGGATAGCGATTACGAGCAGTACTTC. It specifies CASSLDSDYEQYF.

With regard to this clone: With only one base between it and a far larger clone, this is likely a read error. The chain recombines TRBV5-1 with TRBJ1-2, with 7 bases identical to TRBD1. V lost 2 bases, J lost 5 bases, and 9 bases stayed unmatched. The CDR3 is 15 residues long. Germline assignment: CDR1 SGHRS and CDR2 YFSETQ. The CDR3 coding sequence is TGCGCCAGCAGCTTACAAGGACAGGCCGATTATGGCTACACCTTC. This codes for CASSLQGQADYGYTF.

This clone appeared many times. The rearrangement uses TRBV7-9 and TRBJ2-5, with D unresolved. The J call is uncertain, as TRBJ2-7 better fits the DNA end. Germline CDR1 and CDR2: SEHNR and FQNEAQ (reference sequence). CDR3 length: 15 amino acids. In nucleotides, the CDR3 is TGTGCCAGCAGCTTATCCGGATTACAATTCTACGAGCAGTACTTC. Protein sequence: CASSLSGLQFYEQYF.

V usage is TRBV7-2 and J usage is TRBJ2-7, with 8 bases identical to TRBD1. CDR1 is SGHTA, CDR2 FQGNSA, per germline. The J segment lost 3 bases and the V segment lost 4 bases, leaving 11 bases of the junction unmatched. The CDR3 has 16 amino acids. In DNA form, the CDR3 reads TGTGCCAGCAGCTATGGGGCTGGGACAGGCAGCTACGAGCAGTACTTC. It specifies CASSYGAGTGSYEQYF.

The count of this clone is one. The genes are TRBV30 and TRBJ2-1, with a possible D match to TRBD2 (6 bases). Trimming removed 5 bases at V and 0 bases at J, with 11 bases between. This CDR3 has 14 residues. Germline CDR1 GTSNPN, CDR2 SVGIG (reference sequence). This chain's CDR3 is CAWRGLSSYNEQFF. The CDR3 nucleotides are TGTGCCTGGCGGGGGTTAAGCTCCTACAATGAGCAGTTCTTC.

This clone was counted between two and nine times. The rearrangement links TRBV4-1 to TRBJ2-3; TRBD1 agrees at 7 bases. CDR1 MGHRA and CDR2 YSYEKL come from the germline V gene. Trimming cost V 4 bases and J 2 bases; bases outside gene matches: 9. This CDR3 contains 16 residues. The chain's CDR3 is CASSRTGALLTDTQYF. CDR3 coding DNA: TGCGCCAGCAGCCGAACAGGGGCGCTTCTCACAGATACGCAGTATTTT.

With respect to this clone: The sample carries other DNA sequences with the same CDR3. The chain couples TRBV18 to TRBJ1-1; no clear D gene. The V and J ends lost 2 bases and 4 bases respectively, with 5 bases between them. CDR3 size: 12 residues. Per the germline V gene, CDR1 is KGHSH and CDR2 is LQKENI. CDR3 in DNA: TGTGCCAGCTCACCAACGGGCACTGAAGCTTTCTTT. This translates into CASSPTGTEAFF.

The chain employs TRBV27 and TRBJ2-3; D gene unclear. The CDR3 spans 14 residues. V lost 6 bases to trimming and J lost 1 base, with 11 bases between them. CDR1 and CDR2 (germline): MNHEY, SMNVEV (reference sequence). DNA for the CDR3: TGTGCCAGCAGGGGGATGGGTGGCACAGATACGCAGTATTTT. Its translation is CASRGMGGTDTQYF.

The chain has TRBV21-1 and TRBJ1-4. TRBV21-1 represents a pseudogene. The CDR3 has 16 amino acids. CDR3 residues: CASSKPLGVGDEKLFF. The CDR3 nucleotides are TGTGCCAGCAGCAAACCCCTCGGGGTGGGGGATGAAAAACTGTTTTTT.